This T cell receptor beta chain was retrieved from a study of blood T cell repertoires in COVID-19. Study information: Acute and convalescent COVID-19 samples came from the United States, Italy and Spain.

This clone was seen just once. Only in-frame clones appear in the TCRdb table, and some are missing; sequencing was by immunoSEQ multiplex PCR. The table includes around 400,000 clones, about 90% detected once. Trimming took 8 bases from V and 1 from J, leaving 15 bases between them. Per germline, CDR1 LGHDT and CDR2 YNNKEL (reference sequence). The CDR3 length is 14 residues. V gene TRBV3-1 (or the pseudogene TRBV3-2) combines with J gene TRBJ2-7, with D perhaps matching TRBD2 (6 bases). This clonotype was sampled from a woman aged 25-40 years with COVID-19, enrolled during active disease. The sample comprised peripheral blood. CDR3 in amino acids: CASGGAGYSYEQYF. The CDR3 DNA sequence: TGTGCCAGCGGAGGGGCAGGGTATTCCTACGAGCAGTACTTC.